A selection of T cell receptor beta chains follows, all from one sample in a study of synovial regulatory T cells in juvenile arthritis. Sequencing used immunoSEQ multiplex PCR; TCRdb keeps in-frame clones, though not all of them. This table holds a few thousand clones. Specimen: Treg cells from the synovium. All receptors come from a donor younger than 35 with juvenile idiopathic arthritis. CDR3s include the opening cysteine and the closing phenylalanine or tryptophan. Fields, in order: J gene, V gene, clone size, CDR3 protein. Clone size is given as how often the clone was seen (once, few, many) or a class if it is expanded.

j_gene: TRBJ2-7
v_gene: TRBV6-6
abundance: medium-sized
CDR3aa: CASSYSAGSPYEQYF

j_gene: TRBJ2-3
v_gene: TRBV6-5
abundance: medium-sized
CDR3aa: CAISDRAADTQYF

j_gene: TRBJ1-5
v_gene: TRBV6-6
abundance: medium-sized
CDR3aa: CASSYGYNQPQHF

j_gene: TRBJ2-3
v_gene: TRBV7-2
abundance: medium-sized
CDR3aa: CASSLGGTVRTSTDTQYF

j_gene: TRBJ2-1
v_gene: TRBV5-1
abundance: medium-sized
CDR3aa: CASSLGSGGYNEQFF

j_gene: TRBJ2-7
v_gene: TRBV18
abundance: medium-sized
CDR3aa: CASSAAVREQYF

j_gene: TRBJ2-6
v_gene: TRBV19
abundance: medium-sized
CDR3aa: CASSIRTPGANVLTF

j_gene: TRBJ1-2
v_gene: TRBV11-2
abundance: medium-sized
CDR3aa: CASSLDWLGDNYGYTF

j_gene: TRBJ1-2
v_gene: TRBV5-1
abundance: medium-sized
CDR3aa: CASSFSGYGYTF

j_gene: TRBJ1-5
v_gene: TRBV19
abundance: medium-sized
CDR3aa: CASSMLDRFYSNQPQHF

j_gene: TRBJ1-4
v_gene: TRBV6-5
abundance: medium-sized
CDR3aa: CASSYFVDEKLFF

j_gene: TRBJ1-3
v_gene: TRBV6-5
abundance: medium-sized
CDR3aa: CASSYGGGAGNTIYF

j_gene: TRBJ2-7
v_gene: TRBV28
abundance: medium-sized
CDR3aa: CASSSPGLILATYEQYF

j_gene: TRBJ2-1
v_gene: TRBV21-1
abundance: medium-sized
CDR3aa: CASSKQGAYNEQFF

j_gene: TRBJ2-5
v_gene: TRBV18
abundance: medium-sized
CDR3aa: CASSDGGTETQYF

j_gene: TRBJ2-7
v_gene: TRBV18
abundance: medium-sized
CDR3aa: CASSPFRDRGREQYF

j_gene: TRBJ2-7
v_gene: TRBV23-1
abundance: medium-sized
CDR3aa: CASSGTGSSYEQYF

j_gene: TRBJ1-2
v_gene: TRBV27
abundance: medium-sized
CDR3aa: CASSLGTNYGYTF

j_gene: TRBJ1-2
v_gene: TRBV2
abundance: medium-sized
CDR3aa: CASSPDTRNYGYTF

j_gene: TRBJ1-2
v_gene: TRBV6-5
abundance: medium-sized
CDR3aa: CASSYSKGTHGYTF

j_gene: TRBJ2-1
v_gene: TRBV29-1
abundance: medium-sized
CDR3aa: CSVEAPTGYEQFF

j_gene: TRBJ2-1
v_gene: TRBV6-5
abundance: medium-sized
CDR3aa: CASSYSKGYSYNEQFF

j_gene: TRBJ1-2
v_gene: TRBV10-3
abundance: medium-sized
CDR3aa: CAISGRLISDGYTF

j_gene: TRBJ2-7
v_gene: TRBV5-1
abundance: medium-sized
CDR3aa: CASSHGETGPYEQYF

j_gene: TRBJ2-7
v_gene: TRBV7-2
abundance: medium-sized
CDR3aa: CASSFSAGSSYEQYF

j_gene: TRBJ2-3
v_gene: TRBV4-3
abundance: medium-sized
CDR3aa: CASSQDRAGGTDTQYF

j_gene: TRBJ1-1
v_gene: TRBV11-2
abundance: medium-sized
CDR3aa: CASSRVKVASGNTEAFF

j_gene: TRBJ1-3
v_gene: TRBV5-1
abundance: medium-sized
CDR3aa: CASSLAGIGNTIYF

j_gene: TRBJ2-3
v_gene: TRBV25-1
abundance: medium-sized
CDR3aa: CASSERTSGRGDTQYF

j_gene: TRBJ1-2
v_gene: TRBV6-5
abundance: medium-sized
CDR3aa: CASSSPGSRYGYTF

j_gene: TRBJ2-5
v_gene: TRBV5-6
abundance: medium-sized
CDR3aa: CASSLVAGLETQYF

j_gene: TRBJ1-4
v_gene: TRBV4-1
abundance: medium-sized
CDR3aa: CASSKEVGGRWGEKLFF

j_gene: TRBJ1-2
v_gene: TRBV7-8
abundance: medium-sized
CDR3aa: CASSLVEGTGYTF

j_gene: TRBJ2-5
v_gene: TRBV7-9
abundance: medium-sized
CDR3aa: CASSRTRETQYF

j_gene: TRBJ2-2
v_gene: TRBV7-3
abundance: medium-sized
CDR3aa: CASSLNEAGELFF

j_gene: TRBJ1-1
v_gene: TRBV6-1
abundance: medium-sized
CDR3aa: CASSETIRETEAFF

j_gene: TRBJ2-7
v_gene: TRBV19
abundance: medium-sized
CDR3aa: CASSIGGRTYEQYF

j_gene: TRBJ2-3
v_gene: TRBV27
abundance: medium-sized
CDR3aa: CASSSYRTSVSTDTQYF

j_gene: TRBJ1-5
v_gene: TRBV7-2
abundance: medium-sized
CDR3aa: CASSLVNQPQHF

j_gene: TRBJ1-2
v_gene: TRBV4-2
abundance: medium-sized
CDR3aa: CASSQDIRQGYGYTF

j_gene: TRBJ2-2
v_gene: TRBV4-1
abundance: medium-sized
CDR3aa: CASSQEWGTGELFF

j_gene: TRBJ1-5
v_gene: TRBV7-8
abundance: medium-sized
CDR3aa: CASSLARQPQHF

j_gene: TRBJ2-6
v_gene: TRBV27
abundance: medium-sized
CDR3aa: CASMGSGANVLTF

j_gene: TRBJ2-5
v_gene: TRBV6-5
abundance: medium-sized
CDR3aa: CASSYQGVETQYF

j_gene: TRBJ2-1
v_gene: TRBV5-5
abundance: medium-sized
CDR3aa: CASSPGVFNEQFF

j_gene: TRBJ2-5
v_gene: TRBV20-1
abundance: medium-sized
CDR3aa: CSASRTRADF

j_gene: TRBJ2-5
v_gene: TRBV5-6
abundance: medium-sized
CDR3aa: CASSFGLAQQETQYF

j_gene: TRBJ1-2
v_gene: TRBV5-1
abundance: large
CDR3aa: CASSSQTGGTYGYTF

j_gene: TRBJ1-5
v_gene: TRBV5-1
abundance: medium-sized
CDR3aa: CASSFDPADSHSNQPQHF

j_gene: TRBJ2-7
v_gene: TRBV5-1
abundance: medium-sized
CDR3aa: CASSLEAGESYEQYF

j_gene: TRBJ1-2
v_gene: TRBV10-3
abundance: medium-sized
CDR3aa: CATHVRVHGYTF

j_gene: TRBJ1-2
v_gene: TRBV10-3
abundance: medium-sized
CDR3aa: CAISESGGGYTF

j_gene: TRBJ1-1
v_gene: TRBV5-1
abundance: medium-sized
CDR3aa: CASRSAAMNTEAFF

j_gene: TRBJ2-3
v_gene: TRBV19
abundance: medium-sized
CDR3aa: CASKGASGDTDTQYF

j_gene: TRBJ2-7
v_gene: TRBV11-2
abundance: medium-sized
CDR3aa: CASSRGRTGGLYEQYF

j_gene: TRBJ1-1
v_gene: TRBV6-6
abundance: medium-sized
CDR3aa: CASSYQPVGVLEAFF

j_gene: TRBJ1-5
v_gene: TRBV2
abundance: hyperexpanded
CDR3aa: CASSEQWAGGQPQHF